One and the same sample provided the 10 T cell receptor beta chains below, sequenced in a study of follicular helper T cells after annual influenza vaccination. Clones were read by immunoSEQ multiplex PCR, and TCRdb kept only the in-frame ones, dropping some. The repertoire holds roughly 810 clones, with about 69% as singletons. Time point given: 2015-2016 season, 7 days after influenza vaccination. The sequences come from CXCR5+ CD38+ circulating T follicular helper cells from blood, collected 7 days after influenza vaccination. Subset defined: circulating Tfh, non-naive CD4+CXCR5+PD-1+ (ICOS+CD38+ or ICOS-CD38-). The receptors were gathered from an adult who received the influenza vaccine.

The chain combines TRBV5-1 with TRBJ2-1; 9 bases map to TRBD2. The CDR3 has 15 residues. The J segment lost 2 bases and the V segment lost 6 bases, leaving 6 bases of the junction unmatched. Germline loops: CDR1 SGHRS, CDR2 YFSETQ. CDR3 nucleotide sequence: TGCGCCAGCACCCGCGGGGGGGGAGCCTACAATGAGCAGTTCTTC. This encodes CASTRGGGAYNEQFF.

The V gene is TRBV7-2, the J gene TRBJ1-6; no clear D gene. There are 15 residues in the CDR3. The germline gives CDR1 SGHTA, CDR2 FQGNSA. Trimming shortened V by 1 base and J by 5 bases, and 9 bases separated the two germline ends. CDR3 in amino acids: CASSLVIQNNSPLHF. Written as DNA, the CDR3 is TGTGCCAGCAGCTTAGTCATACAGAATAATTCACCCCTCCACTTT. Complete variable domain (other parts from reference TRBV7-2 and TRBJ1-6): GAGVSQSPSNKVTEKGKDVELRCDPISGHTALYWYRQSLGQGLEFLIYFQGNSAPDKSGLPSDRFSAERTGGSVSTLTIQRTQQEDSAVYLCASSLVIQNNSPLHFGNGTRLTVT.

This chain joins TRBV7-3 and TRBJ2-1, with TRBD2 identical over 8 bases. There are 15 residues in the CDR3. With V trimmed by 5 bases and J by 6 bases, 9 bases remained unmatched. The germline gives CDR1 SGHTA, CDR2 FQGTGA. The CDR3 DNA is TGTGCCAGCAGCCCCTCTAGCGGGTACTTCAATGAGCAGTTCTTC. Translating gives CASSPSSGYFNEQFF.

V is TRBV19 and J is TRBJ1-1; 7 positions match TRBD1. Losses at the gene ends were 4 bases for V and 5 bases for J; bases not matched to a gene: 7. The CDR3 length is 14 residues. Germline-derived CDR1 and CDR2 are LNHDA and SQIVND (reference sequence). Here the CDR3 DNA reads TGTGCCAGTAGTACAAGACAGGGAAGGACTGAAGCTTTCTTT. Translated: CASSTRQGRTEAFF. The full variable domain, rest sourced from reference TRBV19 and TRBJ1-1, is DGGITQSPKYLFRKEGQNVTLSCEQNLNHDAMYWYRQDPGQGLRLIYYSQIVNDFQKGDIAEGYSVSREKKESFPLTVTSAQKNPTAFYLCASSTRQGRTEAFFGQGTRLTVV.

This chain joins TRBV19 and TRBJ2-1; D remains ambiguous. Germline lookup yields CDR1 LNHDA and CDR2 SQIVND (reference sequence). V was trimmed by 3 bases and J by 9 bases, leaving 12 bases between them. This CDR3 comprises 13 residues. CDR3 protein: CASSMAATFEQFF. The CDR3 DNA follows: TGTGCCAGTAGTATGGCCGCTACTTTTGAGCAGTTCTTC. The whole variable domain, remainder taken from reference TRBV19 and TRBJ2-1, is DGGITQSPKYLFRKEGQNVTLSCEQNLNHDAMYWYRQDPGQGLRLIYYSQIVNDFQKGDIAEGYSVSREKKESFPLTVTSAQKNPTAFYLCASSMAATFEQFFGPGTRLTVL.

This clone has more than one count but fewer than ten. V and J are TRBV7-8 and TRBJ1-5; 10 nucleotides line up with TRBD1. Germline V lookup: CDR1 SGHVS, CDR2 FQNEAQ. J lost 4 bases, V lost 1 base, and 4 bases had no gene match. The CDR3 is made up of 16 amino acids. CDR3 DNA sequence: TGTGCCAGCAGCTTAGTACGACAGGGGGCGAATCAGCCCCAGCATTTT. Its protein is CASSLVRQGANQPQHF. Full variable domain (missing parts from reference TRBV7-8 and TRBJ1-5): GAGVSQSPRYKVAKRGQDVALRCDPISGHVSLFWYQQALGQGPEFLTYFQNEAQLDKSGLPSDRFFAERPEGSVSTLKIQRTQQEDSAVYLCASSLVRQGANQPQHFGDGTRLSIL.

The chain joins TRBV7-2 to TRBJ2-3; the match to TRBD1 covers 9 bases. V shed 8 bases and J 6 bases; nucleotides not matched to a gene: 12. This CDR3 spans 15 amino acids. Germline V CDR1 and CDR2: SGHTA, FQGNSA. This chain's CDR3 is CASSRGGQGYDTQYF. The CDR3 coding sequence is TGTGCCAGCTCTAGGGGGGGACAGGGATACGATACGCAGTATTTT. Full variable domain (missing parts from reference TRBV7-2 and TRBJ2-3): GAGVSQSPSNKVTEKGKDVELRCDPISGHTALYWYRQSLGQGLEFLIYFQGNSAPDKSGLPSDRFSAERTGGSVSTLTIQRTQQEDSAVYLCASSRGGQGYDTQYFGPGTRLTVL.

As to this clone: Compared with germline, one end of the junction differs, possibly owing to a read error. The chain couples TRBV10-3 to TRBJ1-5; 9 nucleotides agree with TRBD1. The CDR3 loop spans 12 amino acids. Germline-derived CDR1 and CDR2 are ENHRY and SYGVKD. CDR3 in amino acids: CAISERDRVMYF. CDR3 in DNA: TGTGCCATCAGTGAGCGGGACAGGGTTATGTACTTT.

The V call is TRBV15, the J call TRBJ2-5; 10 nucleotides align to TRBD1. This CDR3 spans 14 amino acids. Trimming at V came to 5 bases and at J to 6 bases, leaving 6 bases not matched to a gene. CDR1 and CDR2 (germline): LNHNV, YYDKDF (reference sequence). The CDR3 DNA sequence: TGTGCCACCAGCGTCCGGGACAGGGGTCAGACCCAGTACTTC. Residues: CATSVRDRGQTQYF.

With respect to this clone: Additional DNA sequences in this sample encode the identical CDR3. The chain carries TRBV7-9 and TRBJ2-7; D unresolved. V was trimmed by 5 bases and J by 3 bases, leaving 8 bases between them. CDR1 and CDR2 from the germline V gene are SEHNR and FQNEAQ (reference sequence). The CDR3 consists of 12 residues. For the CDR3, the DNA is TGTGCCAGCAGCCCAACGAGCTACGAGCAGTACTTC. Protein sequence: CASSPTSYEQYF.